The 21 T cell receptor beta chains given below trace back to one sample, sequenced in a study of cytomegalovirus exposure and HLA in healthy donors. It was with 60 Vbeta and 13 Jbeta primers that the PCR ran. Libraries were prepared by immunoSEQ multiplex PCR; TCRdb keeps only in-frame clonotypes and omits some of them. The sample records approximately 190,000 clones, approximately 86% being singletons. The sequencing input was PBMCs. These receptors were taken from a boy aged 2-9 years in good health and CMV-seronegative.

The rearrangement uses TRBV9 and TRBJ1-5; no clear D gene. This CDR3 is 16 amino acids long. With 3 bases removed from V and 2 bases from J, the gap between germline ends came to 15 bases. Per germline, CDR1 SGDLS and CDR2 YYNGEE. CDR3 sequence: CASSADIGSGNQPQHF. As DNA, the CDR3 is TGTGCCAGCAGCGCAGACATCGGCAGTGGCAATCAGCCCCAGCATTTT.

This rearrangement joins TRBV5-1 to TRBJ2-4; a possible D gene is TRBD2 (5 bases). The CDR3 is 15 amino acids. Per the germline V gene, CDR1 is SGHRS and CDR2 is YFSETQ. With 6 bases removed from V and 0 bases from J, the gap between germline ends came to 13 bases. The CDR3: CASKSGGLAKNIQYF. In nucleotides, the CDR3 is TGCGCCAGCAAATCGGGCGGGCTAGCCAAAAACATTCAGTACTTC.

This clone is a singleton in its sample. The chain couples TRBV28 to TRBJ2-1; 8 bases line up with TRBD2. This CDR3 contains 16 residues. J gave up 1 base and V 4 bases, and 6 bases lay outside the gene matches. Germline V lookup: CDR1 MDHEN, CDR2 SYDVKM. The chain's CDR3 is CASSSTSGTSYNEQFF. The DNA of the CDR3 is TGTGCCAGCAGTTCTACTAGCGGCACTTCCTACAATGAGCAGTTCTTC.

This chain joins TRBV27 and TRBJ2-7; 7 positions agree with TRBD2. Germline lookup yields CDR1 MNHEY and CDR2 SMNVEV (reference sequence). The CDR3 runs 12 residues. V shed 5 bases, J shed 6 bases, and the junction held 4 bases outside the gene matches. CDR3 DNA: TGTGCCAGCAGTGCGCGGGGGAGCGAGCAGTACTTC. Translation: CASSARGSEQYF.

The chain recombines TRBV6-1 with TRBJ2-5; 11 bases match TRBD2. The V gene's germline CDR1 is MNHNS and CDR2 SASEGT. The J segment lost 1 base and the V segment lost 4 bases, leaving 5 bases of the junction unmatched. The CDR3 runs 16 residues. Here the CDR3 reads CASSVAGLAVQETQYF. The CDR3, as DNA: TGTGCCAGCAGTGTCGCGGGACTAGCGGTCCAAGAGACCCAGTACTTC.

The V call is TRBV27, the J call TRBJ2-1; the match to TRBD2 covers 12 bases. The CDR3 sequence is 18 residues long. Germline-derived CDR1 and CDR2 are MNHEY and SMNVEV (reference sequence). V lost 1 base to trimming and J lost 5 bases; unmatched junction nucleotides: 9. The CDR3 loop reads CASSLYRVTSGGHNEQFF. The CDR3 nucleotides are TGTGCCAGCAGTTTATACAGGGTGACTAGCGGGGGACACAATGAGCAGTTCTTC.

This chain uses TRBV14 with TRBJ1-6, with D unclear. The CDR3 consists of 14 residues. Trimming shortened V by 1 base and J by 9 bases, and 10 bases separated the two germline ends. Germline assignment: CDR1 SGHDN and CDR2 FVKESK. The CDR3 DNA is TGTGCCAGCAGCCAAGTTTTTCCAATTTCACCCCTCCACTTT. This gives the protein CASSQVFPISPLHF.

The chain recombines TRBV7-9 with TRBJ2-5; D is unresolved. Germline CDR1 and CDR2: SEHNR and FQNEAQ (reference sequence). CDR3 size: 13 residues. V gave up 3 bases and J gave up 3 bases, with 8 bases separating them. CDR3: CASSFSKKETQYF. CDR3 DNA: TGTGCCAGCAGCTTTAGCAAGAAAGAGACCCAGTACTTC.

The CDR3 loop is CASSAFRGLGAGELFF. The CDR3 DNA reads as TGTGCCAGCAGCGCCTTCAGGGGGCTTGGGGCCGGGGAGCTGTTTTTT. The chain carries TRBV7-8 and TRBJ2-2, with 8 bases aligning to TRBD1. From germline, CDR1 is SGHVS and CDR2 FQNEAQ. This CDR3 has 16 amino acids. V lost 5 bases and J lost 6; bases outside the gene matches: 11.

The CDR3 DNA is TGTGCCAGCAGAAGGAGCGGTGCGGGAATGAGTACTGAAGCTTTCTTT. Protein: CASRRSGAGMSTEAFF. The V and J genes are TRBV13 and TRBJ1-1; unclear D gene. The CDR3 extends over 16 amino acids. The V end was cut by 6 bases, the J end by 5 bases, with 22 bases between. Germline assignment: CDR1 PRHDT and CDR2 FYEKMQ (reference sequence).

The CDR3 loop is CASRRRANTEAFF. In DNA, the CDR3 is TGTGCCAGCAGGCGGAGGGCGAACACTGAAGCTTTCTTT. V and J are TRBV5-4 and TRBJ1-1; no reliable D call. Germline V CDR1 and CDR2: SGHNT, YYREEE (reference sequence). The CDR3 consists of 13 residues. The V end lost 5 bases, the J end lost 1 base, and 9 bases lay between the germline ends.

The chain employs TRBV6-1 and TRBJ1-4; weak D call: TRBD1 (5 bases). The CDR3 loop spans 14 amino acids. Germline loops: CDR1 MNHNS, CDR2 SASEGT. Trimming left V 6 bases short and J 3 bases short, with 11 bases between. The CDR3 region is CASRAGMANEKLFF. Here the CDR3 DNA reads TGTGCCAGCAGGGCAGGGATGGCTAATGAAAAACTGTTTTTT.

The chain recombines TRBV5-3 with TRBJ2-5, with TRBD2 matching over 8 bases. TRBV5-3 is flagged as an ORF with uncertain function. There are 19 residues in the CDR3. J gave up 2 bases and V 0 bases, and 15 bases lay outside the gene matches. The CDR3 spells CARSLAKGGGRRLQETQYF. The CDR3 DNA reads TGTGCCAGAAGCTTGGCCAAGGGTGGCGGGAGGAGGCTACAAGAGACCCAGTACTTC.

The rearrangement uses TRBV2 and TRBJ2-7; TRBD1 is a possible D gene (5 bases). CDR1 is SNHLY and CDR2 is FYNNEI in the germline V gene. This CDR3 spans 12 amino acids. Trimming removed 8 bases from V and 5 bases from J, with 13 bases in between. The DNA for the CDR3 is TGTGCCAGCCGATCGGACAAAAACGAGCAGTACTTC. It specifies CASRSDKNEQYF.

The chain uses TRBV28 and TRBJ2-1, with D perhaps TRBD2 (5 bases). Trimming cost V 5 bases and J 6 bases, with 14 bases left between them. This CDR3 region has 14 residues. Germline V gives CDR1 MDHEN, CDR2 SYDVKM. The CDR3 loop is CASSKGSFSNEQFF. In DNA, the CDR3 is TGTGCCAGCAGTAAAGGGAGTTTTTCCAATGAGCAGTTCTTC.

This chain links TRBV5-1 with TRBJ2-5; 9 positions match TRBD2. The J call is uncertain, as TRBJ2-7 better fits the DNA end. The germline gives CDR1 SGHRS, CDR2 YFSETQ. This CDR3 has 14 amino acids. DNA for the CDR3: TGCGCCAGCACTGTAGTAGCGGGAGCCTACGAGCAGTACTTC. Amino acids: CASTVVAGAYEQYF.

V is TRBV7-6 and J is TRBJ2-5; D is unresolved. Matching the DNA end better, TRBJ2-7 makes the J call doubtful. The CDR3 is 14 amino acids. CDR1 and CDR2 from the germline V gene are SGHVS and FNYEAQ. The CDR3 spells CASSLYPSSYEQYF. Written as DNA, the CDR3 is TGTGCCAGCAGCTTATACCCCTCTTCCTACGAGCAGTACTTC.

The chain joins TRBV5-1 to TRBJ1-4; tentatively, D is TRBD1 (6 bases). Germline V gene lookup returns CDR1 SGHRS and CDR2 YFSETQ. The V end was cut by 4 bases, the J end by 7 bases, with 20 bases between. The length of the CDR3 is 16 residues. CDR3 nucleotides: TGCGCCAGCAGCCGACTCGACATGGGGGCTACTGAAAAACTGTTTTTT. This encodes CASSRLDMGATEKLFF.

This chain uses TRBV7-7 with TRBJ2-2; D possibly corresponds to TRBD2 (5 bases). CDR3 size: 13 residues. Germline values: CDR1 SSHAT, CDR2 FNYEAQ (reference sequence). V lost 0 bases to trimming and J lost 8 bases, with 7 bases between them. The CDR3 sequence: CASSLASGGELFF. As DNA, the CDR3 is TGTGCCAGCAGCTTAGCCTCGGGGGGGGAGCTGTTTTTT. Filled out from reference TRBV7-7 and TRBJ2-2, the complete variable domain reads GAGVSQSPRYKVTKRGQDVTLRCDPISSHATLYWYQQALGQGPEFLTYFNYEAQPDKSGLPSDRFSAERPEGSISTLTIQRTEQRDSAMYRCASSLASGGELFFGEGSRLTVL.

The chain uses TRBV28 and TRBJ2-7; D not resolved. The CDR3 runs 13 residues. Germline CDR1 reads MDHEN; CDR2 reads SYDVKM. Trimming pared 2 bases from V and 6 bases from J, leaving 11 bases between. CDR3 in amino acids: CASSLPAAPEQYF. In nucleotides, the CDR3 is TGTGCCAGCAGTTTACCTGCGGCCCCCGAGCAGTACTTC. The entire variable domain, with the rest obtained from reference TRBV28 and TRBJ2-7, is as follows: DVKVTQSSRYLVKRTGEKVFLECVQDMDHENMFWYRQDPGLGLRLIYFSYDVKMKEKGDIPEGYSVSREKKERFSLILESASTNQTSMYLCASSLPAAPEQYFGPGTRLTVT.

This CDR3 is CASRTGDYGYTF. The CDR3 coding sequence is TGTGCCAGCAGGACAGGGGACTATGGCTACACCTTC. This chain links TRBV6-6 with TRBJ1-2; TRBD1 matches at 8 bases. J gave up 3 bases and V 6 bases, and 0 bases lay outside the gene matches. This CDR3 is built from 12 residues. Per germline, CDR1 MNHNY and CDR2 SVGAGI (reference sequence).